This T cell receptor (beta chain) comes out of a study of cytomegalovirus exposure and HLA in healthy donors. Whole-study context: Around 80 million unique TCRs from HLA-typed donors were held in an early data release.

A note on this clone: The antigen is unknown.

Study conclusions and caveats: Being productive about 90% or about 30% of the time was typical of most TCR beta V segments in an earlier analysis. The likely explanation for a cluster of highly shared sequence variants was sequencing artifact. Among CMV-associated TCR beta chains, most appeared HLA-restricted in a later analysis.

CDR3 size: 15 residues. J was trimmed by 3 bases and V by 0 bases; bases with no gene match: 2. Germline CDR1 is WSHSY and CDR2 is SAAADI. PCR amplification relied on 60 Vbeta primers (plus 13 Jbeta primers). The repertoire was sequenced with immunoSEQ multiplex PCR; TCRdb's copy has only in-frame clones and lacks some. The sample shows about 120,000 clones, about 80% of them seen only once. This receptor was taken from a man over 45 in good health and CMV-seropositive. The rearrangement uses TRBV10-2 and TRBJ2-7, with 10 bases that match TRBD1. Sequencing was carried out using PBMCs. The chain's CDR3 is CASSESTGGSYEQYF. The DNA for the CDR3 is TGCGCCAGCAGTGAGTCGACAGGGGGCAGCTACGAGCAGTACTTC.